The 2 T cell receptor beta chains given below trace back to one sample, sequenced in a study of CD8+ T cells in alopecia areata. It was cDNA, reverse transcribed from extracted RNA, that served as the sequencing template. The method was immunoSEQ multiplex PCR; TCRdb's version includes in-frame clones alone and lacks a portion of them. This table holds 95,000 to 110,000 clones, approximately 52% found once. The material sequenced was CD4+ T cells sorted from blood. The receptors originated from a human donor in good health.

The chain combines TRBV5-1 with TRBJ2-7; the D gene could be TRBD1 or TRBD2 (5 bases each). Trimming stripped 4 bases from V and 0 bases from J, with 17 bases between. CDR3 length: 16 amino acids. Germline values: CDR1 SGHRS, CDR2 YFSETQ. CDR3 in DNA: TGCGCCAGCAGCCTGGGGGTTTCCAGTAGCTCCTACGAGCAGTACTTC. Its translation is CASSLGVSSSSYEQYF.

This chain uses TRBV2 with TRBJ2-7; 14 bases match TRBD2. V dropped 2 bases and J dropped 6; count of bases not matched to a gene: 6. Looked up from germline, CDR1 is SNHLY and CDR2 is FYNNEI. This CDR3 is 16 amino acids long. Here the CDR3 reads CASSEQGLAGEGEQYF. The CDR3 coding sequence is TGTGCCAGCAGTGAACAGGGACTAGCGGGGGAGGGCGAGCAGTACTTC.